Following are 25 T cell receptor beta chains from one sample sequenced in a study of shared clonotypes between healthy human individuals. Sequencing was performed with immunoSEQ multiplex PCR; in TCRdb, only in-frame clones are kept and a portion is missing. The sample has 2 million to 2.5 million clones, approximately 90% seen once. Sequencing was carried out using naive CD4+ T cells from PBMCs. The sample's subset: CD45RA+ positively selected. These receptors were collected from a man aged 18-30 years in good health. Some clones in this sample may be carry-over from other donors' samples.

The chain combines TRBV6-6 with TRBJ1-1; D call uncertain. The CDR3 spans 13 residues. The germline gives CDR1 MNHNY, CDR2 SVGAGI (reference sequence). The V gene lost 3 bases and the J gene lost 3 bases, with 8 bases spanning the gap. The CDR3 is CASSYWRDTEAFF. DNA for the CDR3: TGTGCCAGCAGTTATTGGAGGGACACTGAAGCTTTCTTT.

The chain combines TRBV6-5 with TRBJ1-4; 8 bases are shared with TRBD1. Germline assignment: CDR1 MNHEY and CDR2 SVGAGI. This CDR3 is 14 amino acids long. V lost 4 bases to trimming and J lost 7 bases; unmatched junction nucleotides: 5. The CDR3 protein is CASSSGGAGEKLFF. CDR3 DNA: TGTGCCAGCAGTTCAGGGGGCGCCGGTGAAAAACTGTTTTTT.

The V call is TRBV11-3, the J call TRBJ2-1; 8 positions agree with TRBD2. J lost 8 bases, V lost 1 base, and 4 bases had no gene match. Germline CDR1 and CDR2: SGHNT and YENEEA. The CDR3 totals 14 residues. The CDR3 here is CASSLGSGSYEQFF. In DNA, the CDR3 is TGTGCCAGCAGCTTAGGAAGCGGGAGCTATGAGCAGTTCTTC.

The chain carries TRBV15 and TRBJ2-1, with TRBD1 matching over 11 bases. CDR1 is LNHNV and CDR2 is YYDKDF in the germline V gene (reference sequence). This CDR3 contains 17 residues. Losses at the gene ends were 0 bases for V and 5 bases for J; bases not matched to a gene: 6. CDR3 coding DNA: TGTGCCACCAGCAGAGATAGGTGGGGACAGGGGGACAATGAGCAGTTCTTC. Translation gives CATSRDRWGQGDNEQFF.

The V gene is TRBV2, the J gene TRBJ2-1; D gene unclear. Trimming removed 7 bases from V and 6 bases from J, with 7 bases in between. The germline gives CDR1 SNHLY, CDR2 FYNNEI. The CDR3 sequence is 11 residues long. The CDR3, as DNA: TGTGCCAGCATCCAGATCAATGAGCAGTTCTTC. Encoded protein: CASIQINEQFF. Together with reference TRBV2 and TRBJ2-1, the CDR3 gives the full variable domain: EPEVTQTPSHQVTQMGQEVILRCVPISNHLYFYWYRQILGQKVEFLVSFYNNEISEKSEIFDDQFSVERPDGSNFTLKIRSTKLEDSAMYFCASIQINEQFFGPGTRLTVL.

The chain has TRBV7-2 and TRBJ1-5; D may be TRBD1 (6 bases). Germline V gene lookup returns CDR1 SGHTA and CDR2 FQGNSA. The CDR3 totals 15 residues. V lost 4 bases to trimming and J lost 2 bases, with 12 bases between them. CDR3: CASSWGQGGNQPQHF. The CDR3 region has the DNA TGTGCCAGCAGCTGGGGGCAGGGTGGCAATCAGCCCCAGCATTTT.

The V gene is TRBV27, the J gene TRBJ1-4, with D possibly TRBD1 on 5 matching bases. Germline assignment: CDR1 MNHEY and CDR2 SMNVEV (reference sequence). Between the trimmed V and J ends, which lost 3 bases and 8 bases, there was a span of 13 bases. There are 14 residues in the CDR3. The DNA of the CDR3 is TGTGCCAGCAGTTTTTGGGGCACCGGCGAAAAACTGTTTTTT. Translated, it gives CASSFWGTGEKLFF.

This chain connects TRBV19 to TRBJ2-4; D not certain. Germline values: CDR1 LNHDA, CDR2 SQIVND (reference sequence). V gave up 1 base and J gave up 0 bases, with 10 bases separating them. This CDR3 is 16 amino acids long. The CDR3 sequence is CASSIAASLAKNIQYF. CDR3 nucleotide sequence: TGTGCCAGTAGTATAGCCGCGTCCCTAGCCAAAAACATTCAGTACTTC. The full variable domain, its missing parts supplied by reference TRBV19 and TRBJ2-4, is DGGITQSPKYLFRKEGQNVTLSCEQNLNHDAMYWYRQDPGQGLRLIYYSQIVNDFQKGDIAEGYSVSREKKESFPLTVTSAQKNPTAFYLCASSIAASLAKNIQYFGAGTRLSVL.

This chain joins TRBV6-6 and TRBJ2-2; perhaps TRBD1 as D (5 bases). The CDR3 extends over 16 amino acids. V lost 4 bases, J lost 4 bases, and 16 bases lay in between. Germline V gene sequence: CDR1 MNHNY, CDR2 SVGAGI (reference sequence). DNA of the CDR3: TGTGCCAGCAGTTCACAGGACCTGCGAGTCACCGGGGAGCTGTTTTTT. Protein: CASSSQDLRVTGELFF.

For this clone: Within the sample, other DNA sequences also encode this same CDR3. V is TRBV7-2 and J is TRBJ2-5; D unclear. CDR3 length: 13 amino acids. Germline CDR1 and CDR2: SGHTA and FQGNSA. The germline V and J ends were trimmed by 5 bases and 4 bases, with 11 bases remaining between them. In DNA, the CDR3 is TGTGCCAGCAGCCCGGGCACACGAGAGACCCAGTACTTC. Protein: CASSPGTRETQYF. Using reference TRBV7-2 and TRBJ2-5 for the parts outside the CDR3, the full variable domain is GAGVSQSPSNKVTEKGKDVELRCDPISGHTALYWYRQSLGQGLEFLIYFQGNSAPDKSGLPSDRFSAERTGGSVSTLTIQRTQQEDSAVYLCASSPGTRETQYFGPGTRLLVL.

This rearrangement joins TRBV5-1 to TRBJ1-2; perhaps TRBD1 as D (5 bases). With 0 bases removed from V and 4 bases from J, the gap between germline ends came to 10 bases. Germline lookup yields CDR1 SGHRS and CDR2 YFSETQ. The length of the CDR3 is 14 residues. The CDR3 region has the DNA TGCGCCAGCAGCTTGGGACAGAACTCCTATGGCTACACCTTC. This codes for CASSLGQNSYGYTF.

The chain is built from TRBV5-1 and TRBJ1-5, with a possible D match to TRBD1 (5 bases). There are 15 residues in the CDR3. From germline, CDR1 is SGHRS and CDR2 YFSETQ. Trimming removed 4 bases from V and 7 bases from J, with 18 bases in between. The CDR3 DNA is TGCGCCAGCAGCCCGCAGAGCGGGGCGGAACAGCCCCAGCATTTT. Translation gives CASSPQSGAEQPQHF.

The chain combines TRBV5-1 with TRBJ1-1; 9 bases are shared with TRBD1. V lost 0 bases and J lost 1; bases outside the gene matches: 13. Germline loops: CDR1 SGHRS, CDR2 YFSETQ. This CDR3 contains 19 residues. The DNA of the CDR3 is TGCGCCAGCAGCTTGGCCCTCGATGGGACAGGGACTTCGAACACTGAAGCTTTCTTT. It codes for CASSLALDGTGTSNTEAFF.

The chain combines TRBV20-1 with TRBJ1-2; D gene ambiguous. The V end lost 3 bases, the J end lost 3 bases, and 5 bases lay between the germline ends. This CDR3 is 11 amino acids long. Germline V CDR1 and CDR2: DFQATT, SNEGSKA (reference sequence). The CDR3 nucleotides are TGCAGTGCTAGCTCCTACTATGGCTACACCTTC. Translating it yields CSASSYYGYTF.

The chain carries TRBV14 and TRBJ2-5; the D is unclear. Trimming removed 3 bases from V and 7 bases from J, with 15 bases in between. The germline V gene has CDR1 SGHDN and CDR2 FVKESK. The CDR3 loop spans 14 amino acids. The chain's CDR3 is CASSQKDPPRTQYF. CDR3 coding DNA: TGTGCCAGCAGCCAGAAGGATCCCCCCCGGACCCAGTACTTC.

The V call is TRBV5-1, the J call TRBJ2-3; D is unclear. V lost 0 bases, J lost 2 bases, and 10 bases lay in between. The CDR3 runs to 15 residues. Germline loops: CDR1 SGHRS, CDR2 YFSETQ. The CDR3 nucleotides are TGCGCCAGCAGCTTGGCTTTTGTATCCACAGATACGCAGTATTTT. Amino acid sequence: CASSLAFVSTDTQYF.

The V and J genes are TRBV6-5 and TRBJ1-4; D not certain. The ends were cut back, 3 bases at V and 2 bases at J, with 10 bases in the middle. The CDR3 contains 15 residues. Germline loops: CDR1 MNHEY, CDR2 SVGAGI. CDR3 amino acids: CASSYNRRTNEKLFF. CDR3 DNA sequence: TGTGCCAGCAGTTATAATAGGCGGACTAATGAAAAACTGTTTTTT.

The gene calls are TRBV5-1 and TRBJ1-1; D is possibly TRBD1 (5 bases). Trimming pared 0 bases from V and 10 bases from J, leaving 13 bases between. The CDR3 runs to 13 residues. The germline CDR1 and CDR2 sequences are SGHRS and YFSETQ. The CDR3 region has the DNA TGCGCCAGCAGCTTGGGACACCTCCAGGGAGCTTTCTTT. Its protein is CASSLGHLQGAFF.

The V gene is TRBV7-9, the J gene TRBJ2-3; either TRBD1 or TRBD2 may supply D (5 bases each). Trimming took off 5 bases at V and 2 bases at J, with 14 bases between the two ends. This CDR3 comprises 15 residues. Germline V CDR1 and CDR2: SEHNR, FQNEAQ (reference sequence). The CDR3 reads CASSPLRGVTDTQYF. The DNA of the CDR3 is TGTGCCAGCAGCCCCTTAAGGGGAGTCACAGATACGCAGTATTTT.

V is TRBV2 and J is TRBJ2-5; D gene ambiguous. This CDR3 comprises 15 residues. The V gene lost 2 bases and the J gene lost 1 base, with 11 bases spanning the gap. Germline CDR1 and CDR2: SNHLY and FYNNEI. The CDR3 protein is CASSELAVGQETQYF. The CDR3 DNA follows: TGTGCCAGCAGTGAATTGGCAGTGGGCCAAGAGACCCAGTACTTC.

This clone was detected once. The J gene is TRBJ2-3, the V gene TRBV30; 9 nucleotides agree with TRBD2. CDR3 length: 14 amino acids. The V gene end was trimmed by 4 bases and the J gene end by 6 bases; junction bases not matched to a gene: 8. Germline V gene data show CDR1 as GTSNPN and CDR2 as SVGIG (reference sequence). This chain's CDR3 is CAWTVAGVGDTQYF. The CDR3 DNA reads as TGTGCCTGGACTGTAGCGGGAGTGGGGGATACGCAGTATTTT.

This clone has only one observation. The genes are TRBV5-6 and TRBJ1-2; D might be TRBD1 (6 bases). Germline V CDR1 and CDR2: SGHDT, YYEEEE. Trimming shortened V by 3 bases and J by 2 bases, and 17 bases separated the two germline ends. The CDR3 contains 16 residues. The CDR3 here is CASSSKEGVRNYGYTF. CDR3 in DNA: TGTGCCAGCAGCTCCAAAGAGGGGGTGCGGAACTATGGCTACACCTTC.

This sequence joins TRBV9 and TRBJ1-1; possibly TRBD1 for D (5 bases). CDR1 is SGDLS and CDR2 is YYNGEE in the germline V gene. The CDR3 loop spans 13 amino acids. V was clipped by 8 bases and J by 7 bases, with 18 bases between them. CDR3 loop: CARTRRGALEAFF. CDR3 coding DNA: TGTGCCAGGACGAGAAGGGGAGCACTTGAAGCTTTCTTT. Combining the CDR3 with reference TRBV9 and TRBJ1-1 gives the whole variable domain DSGVTQTPKHLITATGQRVTLRCSPRSGDLSVYWYQQSLDQGLQFLIQYYNGEERAKGNILERFSAQQFPDLHSELNLSSLELGDSALYFCARTRRGALEAFFGQGTRLTVV.

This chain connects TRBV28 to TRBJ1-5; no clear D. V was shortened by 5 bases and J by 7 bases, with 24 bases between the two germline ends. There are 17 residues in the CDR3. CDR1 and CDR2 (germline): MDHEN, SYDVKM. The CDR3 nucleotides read TGTGCCAGCAGTGAGGGAATGTTGGGGAAGGAAAGGCAGCCCCAGCATTTT. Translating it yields CASSEGMLGKERQPQHF.

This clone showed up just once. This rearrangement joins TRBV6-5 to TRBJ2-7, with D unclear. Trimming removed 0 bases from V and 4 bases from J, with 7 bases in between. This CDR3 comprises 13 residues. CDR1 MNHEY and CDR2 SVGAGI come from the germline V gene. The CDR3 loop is CASSYSKNYEQYF. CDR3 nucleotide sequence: TGTGCCAGCAGTTACTCGAAAAATTACGAGCAGTACTTC.